What follows are 17 T cell receptor beta chains derived from one specimen sequenced in a study of T cell responses to AZD1222 COVID-19 vaccine. Sequencing used immunoSEQ multiplex PCR; TCRdb keeps in-frame clones, though not all of them. The sample has tens of thousands of clones; over 60% are singletons. Sequencing used peripheral blood, obtained 28 days after the second AZD1222 dose. These receptors all stem from an adult who received the AZD1222 COVID-19 vaccine.

This clone was recorded once. This chain links TRBV18 with TRBJ1-5; D uncertain. The CDR3 is made up of 14 amino acids. Germline assignment: CDR1 KGHSH and CDR2 LQKENI. Trimming stripped 5 bases from V and 2 bases from J, with 10 bases between. This chain's CDR3 is CASSSGDGNQPQHF. CDR3 in DNA: TGTGCCAGCTCAAGCGGTGATGGCAATCAGCCCCAGCATTTT.

V and J are TRBV4-1 and TRBJ2-3; 7 nucleotides agree with TRBD2. Looked up from germline, CDR1 is MGHRA and CDR2 is YSYEKL. CDR3 size: 17 residues. The V and J ends lost 4 bases and 4 bases, in that order; junction bases with no gene match: 14. The CDR3: CASSRERDLLAADTQYF. The DNA of the CDR3 is TGCGCCAGCAGCCGGGAAAGGGATCTCCTAGCGGCAGATACGCAGTATTTT.

The J gene is TRBJ1-4, the V gene TRBV12-3 or TRBV12-4; no clear D gene. V was pared by 10 bases and J by 5 bases, with 11 bases between. The CDR3 runs 12 residues. As DNA, the CDR3 is TGTGCCACAAGCGTAGCGAATGAAAAACTGTTTTTT. Protein sequence: CATSVANEKLFF.

The chain carries TRBV28 and TRBJ2-7; D uncertain. Trimming removed 2 bases from V and 6 bases from J, with 11 bases in between. This CDR3 is built from 13 residues. Per germline, CDR1 MDHEN and CDR2 SYDVKM. The chain's CDR3 is CASSLNSEAEQYF. CDR3 DNA sequence: TGTGCCAGCAGTTTAAATTCAGAGGCCGAGCAGTACTTC.

The chain employs TRBV7-9 and TRBJ1-2; D ambiguous. The CDR3 spans 14 residues. The V end lost 1 base, the J end lost 6 bases, and 12 bases lay between the germline ends. CDR1 is SEHNR and CDR2 is FQNEAQ in the germline V gene (reference sequence). In DNA, the CDR3 is TGTGCCAGCAGCTTAGAGCCTGCGGGGAATGGCTACACCTTC. Translation gives CASSLEPAGNGYTF.

This clone has a handful of counts. The rearrangement uses TRBV2 and TRBJ2-7, with 10 bases fitting TRBD1. The CDR3 consists of 15 residues. With 4 bases clipped from V and 2 bases from J, the junction kept 5 bases outside the gene matches. The germline V gene has CDR1 SNHLY and CDR2 FYNNEI. The CDR3 here is CASSGFGTGAYEQYF. The CDR3 bases are TGTGCCAGCAGTGGCTTTGGGACAGGGGCCTACGAGCAGTACTTC.

The chain recombines TRBV11-2 with TRBJ1-4; D gene ambiguous. The length of the CDR3 is 19 residues. CDR1 and CDR2 (germline): SGHAT, FQNNGV. The ends were cut back, 3 bases at V and 0 bases at J, with 20 bases in the middle. The CDR3 sequence: CASSFRHPNSLATNEKLFF. For the CDR3, the DNA is TGTGCCAGCAGCTTTAGACACCCGAATTCCCTTGCAACTAATGAAAAACTGTTTTTT.

The CDR3 sequence: CASSLDTSNTIYF. DNA of the CDR3: TGTGCCAGCAGCTTAGATACTTCCAACACCATATATTTT. V is TRBV7-8 and J is TRBJ1-3; the D is unclear. Trimming pared 1 base from V and 7 bases from J, leaving 8 bases between. The length of the CDR3 is 13 residues. Germline V lookup: CDR1 SGHVS, CDR2 FQNEAQ.

The chain is built from TRBV28 and TRBJ2-5; D remains unclear. This CDR3 comprises 14 residues. V lost 5 bases, J lost 5 bases, and 15 bases lay in between. The V gene's germline CDR1 is MDHEN and CDR2 SYDVKM. This CDR3 is CASSPAGHEETQYF. The CDR3, as DNA: TGTGCCAGCAGTCCCGCCGGGCACGAGGAGACCCAGTACTTC.

The CDR3 reads CASRLPGQVSSTTGELFF. The CDR3 DNA follows: TGTGCCAGCAGGCTTCCGGGACAGGTCTCTTCGACCACCGGGGAGCTGTTTTTT. The chain is built from TRBV28 and TRBJ2-2, with 8 bases identical to TRBD1. Unmatched junction bases numbered 16, after V lost 6 bases and J lost 4 bases. The CDR3 runs 18 residues. Germline V gives CDR1 MDHEN, CDR2 SYDVKM.

The rearrangement links TRBV7-2 to TRBJ1-2; maybe TRBD1 (5 bases). The germline V gene has CDR1 SGHTA and CDR2 FQGNSA. The ends were cut back, 5 bases at V and 7 bases at J, with 17 bases in the middle. The CDR3 totals 14 residues. The CDR3 region is CASSRDGGLSGYTF. The CDR3 nucleotides read TGTGCCAGCAGCCGGGACGGAGGTCTTAGTGGCTACACCTTC.

In this sample, this clone turned up a few times. V is TRBV7-3 and J is TRBJ1-2; TRBD1 might be the D (5 bases). Trimming pared 3 bases from V and 8 bases from J, leaving 16 bases between. The length of the CDR3 is 14 residues. CDR1 and CDR2 from the germline V gene are SGHTA and FQGTGA. The CDR3 nucleotides are TGTGCCAGCAGCTTGGGTACGGGGGGAACGGGCTACACCTTC. It is translated as CASSLGTGGTGYTF.

This chain links TRBV6-2 or TRBV6-3 with TRBJ1-4; unclear D gene. The CDR3 runs 13 residues. Between the trimmed V and J ends, which lost 6 bases and 5 bases, there was a span of 10 bases. The germline CDR1 and CDR2 sequences are MNHEY and SVGEGT. CDR3 nucleotides: TGTGCCAGCAGCCGTCCAGAAAATGAAAAACTGTTTTTT. Translating it yields CASSRPENEKLFF.

This clone was recorded a few times. The chain carries TRBV10-2 and TRBJ1-2, with a tentative D call TRBD1 (5 bases). Trimming shortened V by 2 bases and J by 3 bases, and 13 bases separated the two germline ends. The CDR3 spans 15 residues. Germline lookup yields CDR1 WSHSY and CDR2 SAAADI. CDR3: CASSEDGTAYYGYTF. In nucleotides, the CDR3 is TGCGCCAGCAGTGAGGACGGGACTGCCTACTATGGCTACACCTTC.

The genes are TRBV7-8 and TRBJ1-6; no clear D gene. V shed 5 bases and J shed 10 bases, with 9 bases lying between them. The CDR3 runs to 12 residues. Looked up from germline, CDR1 is SGHVS and CDR2 is FQNEAQ. CDR3: CASSQPPSPLHF. In DNA form, the CDR3 reads TGTGCCAGCAGCCAACCGCCCTCACCCCTCCACTTT. Full variable domain (rest looked up from reference TRBV7-8 and TRBJ1-6): GAGVSQSPRYKVAKRGQDVALRCDPISGHVSLFWYQQALGQGPEFLTYFQNEAQLDKSGLPSDRFFAERPEGSVSTLKIQRTQQEDSAVYLCASSQPPSPLHFGNGTRLTVT.

This clone was seen a handful of times. The rearrangement joins TRBV2 to TRBJ2-3; no clear D. This CDR3 spans 14 amino acids. CDR1 is SNHLY, CDR2 FYNNEI, per germline. Trimming took 3 bases from V and 2 from J, leaving 9 bases between them. Written as DNA, the CDR3 is TGTGCCAGCAGTGAGTGGGTCAACACAGATACGCAGTATTTT. Translation: CASSEWVNTDTQYF.

This rearrangement joins TRBV19 to TRBJ2-7; 7 bases fit TRBD1. The V and J ends lost 4 bases and 3 bases, in that order; junction bases with no gene match: 9. Germline CDR1 LNHDA, CDR2 SQIVND (reference sequence). CDR3 size: 15 residues. The CDR3 here is CASSTVHRGDYEQYF. DNA of the CDR3: TGTGCCAGTAGTACCGTACACAGGGGAGACTACGAGCAGTACTTC.